Listed below are T cell receptor beta chains from one sample, sequenced in a study of glioma-infiltrating T cells. TCRdb used MiXCR to reprocess the multiplex PCR reads, holding one entry per CDR3 protein. The top ten clones hold roughly two fifths of a sample with around 90,000 distinct CDR3 sequences, roughly 40% of them seen once. The sample taken for sequencing was glioma tissue, nonneoplastic brain tissue, or PBMCs (not recorded which). The receptors were sampled from a human donor with low-grade glioma or glioblastoma, undergoing nonglioma brain surgery, or in good health (not recorded which). The CDR3 runs from the conserved cysteine through the conserved F or W. The D gene is left open where the match is weak. Where a row states a size, it is once, few, many or the class of an expanded clone; other rows omit it.

J gene: TRBJ2-1; V gene: TRBV7-2; D gene: TRBD2; clone size: many; CDR3 DNA: TGTGCCAGCAGCTGGGGACTAGCGGGGGACAATGAGCAGTTCTTC; CDR3 protein: CASSWGLAGDNEQFF
J gene: TRBJ2-6; V gene: TRBV5-1; D gene: TRBD2; clone size: -; CDR3 DNA: TGCGCCACAACCCTCGGCAGCGGGGCCCCAGGAGGGGTCAACGTCCTGACTTTC; CDR3 protein: CATTLGSGAPGGVNVLTF
J gene: TRBJ1-1; V gene: TRBV20-1; D gene: -; clone size: many; CDR3 DNA: TGCAGTGCTCTCAGGGTTTCCCCTAGGGGCACTGAAGCTTTCTTT; CDR3 protein: CSALRVSPRGTEAFF
J gene: TRBJ2-1; V gene: TRBV6-2/TRBV6-3; D gene: -; clone size: medium-sized; CDR3 DNA: TGTGCCAGCAGAATCAGTAGTGAGCAGTTCTTC; CDR3 protein: CASRISSEQFF
J gene: TRBJ2-2; V gene: TRBV7-6; D gene: TRBD2; clone size: many; CDR3 DNA: TGTGCCAGCAAACTAGCGGGAGGGCCGAGTACCGGGGAGCTGTTTTTT; CDR3 protein: CASKLAGGPSTGELFF
J gene: TRBJ1-5; V gene: TRBV24-1; D gene: -; clone size: -; CDR3 DNA: TGTGCCACCAGTGATTCTAGCACCGTCAATCAGCCACAGAATTTT; CDR3 protein: CATSDSSTVNQPQNF
J gene: TRBJ1-1; V gene: TRBV27; D gene: -; clone size: -; CDR3 DNA: TGTGACAGCAGGAGGGAGAGGGAGAACAATGAAGCTTTCTTT; CDR3 protein: CDSRRERENNEAFF
J gene: TRBJ2-7; V gene: TRBV10-3; D gene: -; clone size: many; CDR3 DNA: TGTGCCATCAGTGAACCGACTAGGGTATCCTACGAGCAGTACTTC; CDR3 protein: CAISEPTRVSYEQYF
J gene: TRBJ2-7; V gene: TRBV5-1; D gene: TRBD1; clone size: many; CDR3 DNA: TGCGCCAGCAGCTGGACAGGGGACGAGCAGTACTTC; CDR3 protein: CASSWTGDEQYF
J gene: TRBJ2-6; V gene: TRBV15; D gene: -; clone size: many; CDR3 DNA: TGTGCCACCAGCAGAGGGGGGGCGGAGGCCAACGTCCTGACTTTC; CDR3 protein: CATSRGGAEANVLTF
J gene: TRBJ2-1; V gene: TRBV7-2; D gene: TRBD2; clone size: many; CDR3 DNA: TGTGCCAGCAGCTTACGGATGCGGGAGGGTTCCCATGAGCAGTTCTTC; CDR3 protein: CASSLRMREGSHEQFF
J gene: TRBJ1-4; V gene: TRBV6-1; D gene: -; clone size: many; CDR3 DNA: TGTGCCACCCGAAGGGGCGCGGATTTAATTGAAAAACTGTTTTTT; CDR3 protein: CATRRGADLIEKLFF
J gene: TRBJ1-1; V gene: TRBV7-9; D gene: -; clone size: many; CDR3 DNA: TGTGCCAGCAGCTTAGCCGCGACCACTGAAGCTTTCTTT; CDR3 protein: CASSLAATTEAFF
J gene: TRBJ2-5; V gene: TRBV2; D gene: TRBD1; clone size: many; CDR3 DNA: TGTGCCACGAACCGACAGGGGGGAGAGACCCAGTACTTC; CDR3 protein: CATNRQGGETQYF
J gene: TRBJ1-5; V gene: TRBV30; D gene: -; clone size: few; CDR3 DNA: TGTGCCTGGACCCGCGGGTTTGGTCAGCCCCAGCATTTT; CDR3 protein: CAWTRGFGQPQHF
J gene: TRBJ2-5; V gene: TRBV20-1; D gene: TRBD1; clone size: medium-sized; CDR3 DNA: TGCAGTGCTAGAGATCGACCGGGACAGGTACAAGAGACCCAGTACTTC; CDR3 protein: CSARDRPGQVQETQYF
J gene: TRBJ2-7; V gene: TRBV6-6; D gene: TRBD1; clone size: once; CDR3 DNA: TGTGCCAGCAGTCGCCGTGACAGGGGAACCTACCAGCAGTACTTC; CDR3 protein: CASSRRDRGTYQQYF
J gene: TRBJ2-1; V gene: TRBV4-1; D gene: TRBD2; clone size: -; CDR3 DNA: TGTGCCAGCAGATGTGGCGGGGGGATGAACAATGAGCAGTTCTTC; CDR3 protein: CASRCGGGMNNEQFF
J gene: TRBJ2-1; V gene: TRBV2; D gene: TRBD1; clone size: many; CDR3 DNA: TGTGCCAGCAGGCAGGGGGCCGTCAATGAGCAGTTCTTC; CDR3 protein: CASRQGAVNEQFF
J gene: TRBJ2-5; V gene: TRBV24-1; D gene: -; clone size: many; CDR3 DNA: TGTGCCACCAGTGATTTCAGGGGTGGAGAGACCCAGTACTTC; CDR3 protein: CATSDFRGGETQYF
J gene: TRBJ2-7; V gene: TRBV24-1; D gene: -; clone size: many; CDR3 DNA: TGTGCCACCAGTGACCAAAACCGACAGGCTCAATCCTACGAGCAGTACTTC; CDR3 protein: CATSDQNRQAQSYEQYF
J gene: TRBJ2-6; V gene: TRBV7-9; D gene: -; clone size: -; CDR3 DNA: TGTGCCGGCATCTTAGGAAGACAGGTTCCTGGGGCCAACGTCCTGACTTTC; CDR3 protein: CAGILGRQVPGANVLTF
J gene: TRBJ2-2; V gene: TRBV7-9; D gene: -; clone size: many; CDR3 DNA: TGTGCCAGCAGCTCGACAGTCACCGGGGAGCTGTTTTTT; CDR3 protein: CASSSTVTGELFF
J gene: TRBJ1-5; V gene: TRBV19; D gene: -; clone size: -; CDR3 DNA: TGTGCCAGTAGTGTTGAGTACAGTGGACAGCCCCAGCATTTT; CDR3 protein: CASSVEYSGQPQHF
J gene: TRBJ1-5; V gene: TRBV6-2/TRBV6-3; D gene: -; clone size: -; CDR3 DNA: TGTGCCAGCGGTTACTCGATGAAAGATACGCAGCATTTT; CDR3 protein: CASGYSMKDTQHF
J gene: TRBJ1-1; V gene: TRBV6-1; D gene: -; clone size: -; CDR3 DNA: TGTGCCAGCAGTGAAGGAGGTACGAACACTGAAGCTTTCTTT; CDR3 protein: CASSEGGTNTEAFF
J gene: TRBJ1-5; V gene: TRBV12-3/TRBV12-4; D gene: -; clone size: many; CDR3 DNA: TGTGCCAGCAGTTTGGCCCAGGGGAGCAATCAGCCCCAGCATTTT; CDR3 protein: CASSLAQGSNQPQHF
J gene: TRBJ2-5; V gene: TRBV3-1; D gene: TRBD2; clone size: many; CDR3 DNA: TGTGCCAGCAACAGCGGGGGGAATAAAGAGACCCAGTACTTC; CDR3 protein: CASNSGGNKETQYF